This T cell receptor (beta chain) was captured by sequencing in a study of T cell changes during pregnancy in multiple sclerosis. Clones were read by immunoSEQ multiplex PCR, and TCRdb kept only the in-frame ones, dropping some. The sample contains approximately 130,000 clones, 96% of which appear only once. Trimming removed 4 bases from V and 3 bases from J; junction bases left unmatched: 7. The CDR3 runs to 15 residues. Germline assignment: CDR1 MDHEN and CDR2 SYDVKM. This clone occurred a few times. The chain recombines TRBV28 with TRBJ1-1, with TRBD1 matching over 8 bases. This receptor was identified in a female donor with multiple sclerosis, enrolled in a pregnancy study. Here the sequenced sample was peripheral blood, taken after pregnancy. This CDR3 reads CASSSRDRFYTEAFF. Here the CDR3 DNA reads TGTGCCAGCAGTTCCCGGGACAGGTTCTACACTGAAGCTTTCTTT.